This T cell receptor (beta chain) was found in a study of regulatory T cells in long-lasting Graves disease. The sample's time point: persistent/refractory GD, antithyroid drugs over 5 years with positive TRAb. Scientists built the TCR library using RNA that was extracted from PBMCs. The germline V gene encodes CDR1 SGHRS and CDR2 YFSETQ. V lost 4 bases to trimming and J lost 3 bases, with 10 bases between them. There are 14 residues in the CDR3. Arm-PCR of CDR3 regions and iRepertoire HTBI primers were used to build TCR beta libraries. TCRdb independently ran MiXCR on the multiplex PCR reads; one entry per CDR3 protein. The sample records over 300,000 distinct CDR3 sequences, around 20% being singletons.

The TCR sequence derives from a female donor with Graves disease. The J gene is TRBJ2-2, the V gene TRBV5-1, with a possible D match to TRBD2 (5 bases). The sequenced sample was peripheral blood mononuclear cells (PBMCs), obtained when the disease was refractory, from a patient treated with antithyroid drugs. CDR3 sequence (DNA): TGCGCCAGCAGCCCCGGGGTCGACACCGGGGAGCTGTTTTTT. Residues: CASSPGVDTGELFF.